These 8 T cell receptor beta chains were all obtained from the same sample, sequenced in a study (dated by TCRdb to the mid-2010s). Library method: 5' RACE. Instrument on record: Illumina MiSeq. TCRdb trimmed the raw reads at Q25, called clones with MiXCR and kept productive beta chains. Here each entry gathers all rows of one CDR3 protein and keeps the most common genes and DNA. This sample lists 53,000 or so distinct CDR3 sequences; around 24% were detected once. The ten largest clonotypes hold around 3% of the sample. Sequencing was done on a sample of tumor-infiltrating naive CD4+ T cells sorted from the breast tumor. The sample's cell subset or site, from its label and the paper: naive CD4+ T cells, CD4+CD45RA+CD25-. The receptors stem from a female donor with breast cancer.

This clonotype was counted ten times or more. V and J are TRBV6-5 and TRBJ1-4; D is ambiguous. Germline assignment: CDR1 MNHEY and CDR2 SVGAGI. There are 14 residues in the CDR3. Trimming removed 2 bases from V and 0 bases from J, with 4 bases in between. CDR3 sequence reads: CASSYRSTNEKLFF. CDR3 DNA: TGTGCCAGCAGTTACCGGTCAACTAATGAAAAACTGTTTTTT.

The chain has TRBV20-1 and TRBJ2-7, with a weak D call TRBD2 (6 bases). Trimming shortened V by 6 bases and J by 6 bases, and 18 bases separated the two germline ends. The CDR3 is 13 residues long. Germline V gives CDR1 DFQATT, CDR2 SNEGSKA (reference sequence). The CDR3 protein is CSALDGGKSEQYF. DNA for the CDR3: TGCAGTGCCCTGGACGGGGGAAAGAGCGAGCAGTACTTC.

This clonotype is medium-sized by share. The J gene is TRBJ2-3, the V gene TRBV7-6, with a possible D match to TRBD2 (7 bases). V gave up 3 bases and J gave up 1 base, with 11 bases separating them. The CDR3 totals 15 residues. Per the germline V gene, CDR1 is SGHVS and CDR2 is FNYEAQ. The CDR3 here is CASSLYGGRTDTQYF. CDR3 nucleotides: TGTGCCAGCAGCTTGTACGGGGGGCGCACAGATACGCAGTATTTT.

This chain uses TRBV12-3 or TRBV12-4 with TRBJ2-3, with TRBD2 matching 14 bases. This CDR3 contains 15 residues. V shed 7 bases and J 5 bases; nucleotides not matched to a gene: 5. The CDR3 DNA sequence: TGTGCCAGCACCAGGGGACTAGCGGGAGTAGATACGCAGTATTTT. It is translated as CASTRGLAGVDTQYF.

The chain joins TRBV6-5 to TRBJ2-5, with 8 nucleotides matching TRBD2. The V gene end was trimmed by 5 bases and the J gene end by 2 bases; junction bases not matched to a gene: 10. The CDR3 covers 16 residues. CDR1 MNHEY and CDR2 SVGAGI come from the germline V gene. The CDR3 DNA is TGTGCCAGCAGTACGCCAGCGGGAGCCATACAAGAGACCCAGTACTTC. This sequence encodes CASSTPAGAIQETQYF.

This CDR3 reads CASSLERLANNEQFF. The CDR3, as DNA: TGTGCCAGCAGCTTGGAGCGACTAGCGAACAATGAGCAGTTCTTC. This sequence joins TRBV5-6 and TRBJ2-1; 8 bases match TRBD2. The V gene end was trimmed by 0 bases and the J gene end by 5 bases; junction bases not matched to a gene: 4. The CDR3 runs 15 residues. CDR1 SGHDT and CDR2 YYEEEE come from the germline V gene.

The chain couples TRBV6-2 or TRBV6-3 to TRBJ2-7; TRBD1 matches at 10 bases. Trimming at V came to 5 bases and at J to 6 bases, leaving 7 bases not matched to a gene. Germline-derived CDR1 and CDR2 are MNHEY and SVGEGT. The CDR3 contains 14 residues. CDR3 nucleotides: TGTGCCAGCAGTCCGATTGGGGACAGGGGCGAGCAGTACTTC. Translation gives CASSPIGDRGEQYF.

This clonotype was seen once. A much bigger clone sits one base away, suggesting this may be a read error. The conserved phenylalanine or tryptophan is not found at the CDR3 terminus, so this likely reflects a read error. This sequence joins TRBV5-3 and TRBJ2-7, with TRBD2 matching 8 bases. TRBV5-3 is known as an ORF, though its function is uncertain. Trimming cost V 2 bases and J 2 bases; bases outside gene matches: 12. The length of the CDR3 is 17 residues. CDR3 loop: CARSLREAGDFAYEQYY. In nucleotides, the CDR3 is TGTGCCAGAAGCTTAAGGGAAGCGGGAGACTTCGCCTACGAGCAGTACTAC.